The 10 T cell receptor beta chains below come from one sample, sequenced in a study of cytomegalovirus exposure and HLA in healthy donors. This PCR relied on a set of 60 Vbeta primers and 13 Jbeta primers. The assay was immunoSEQ multiplex PCR, and TCRdb's table has in-frame clones only and misses some. The table counts under 150,000 clones; roughly 2% lies in the top ten. The specimen sequenced was PBMCs. The receptor source for this set is a woman aged 60-75 years in good health and CMV-seronegative.

The chain links TRBV2 to TRBJ1-2; the D gene is possibly TRBD1 (6 bases). Deletions cut 6 bases from V and 2 bases from J, with 10 bases between. The length of the CDR3 is 13 residues. The germline V gene encodes CDR1 SNHLY and CDR2 FYNNEI. The CDR3 here is CASSAGQNYGYTF. CDR3 coding DNA: TGTGCCAGCAGCGCCGGACAGAACTATGGCTACACCTTC.

The chain couples TRBV5-1 to TRBJ1-2, with D perhaps matching TRBD1 (6 bases). From germline, CDR1 is SGHRS and CDR2 YFSETQ. This CDR3 comprises 15 residues. V gave up 3 bases and J gave up 4 bases, with 16 bases separating them. The CDR3 protein is CASSSRQADGYGYTF. DNA of the CDR3: TGCGCCAGCAGCTCTAGACAGGCGGATGGCTATGGCTACACCTTC. The variable domain in full, with the rest retrieved from reference TRBV5-1 and TRBJ1-2, is KAGVTQTPRYLIKTRGQQVTLSCSPISGHRSVSWYQQTPGQGLQFLFEYFSETQRNKGNFPGRFSGRQFSNSRSEMNVSTLELGDSALYLCASSSRQADGYGYTFGSGTRLTVV.

The chain is built from TRBV5-6 and TRBJ2-2; a possible D gene is TRBD2 (5 bases). V lost 3 bases and J lost 1, with 13 bases in between. Per the germline V gene, CDR1 is SGHDT and CDR2 is YYEEEE. This CDR3 has 16 amino acids. CDR3 nucleotide sequence: TGTGCCAGCAGCTGGAGCTCAGAGGGGAACACCGGGGAGCTGTTTTTT. Its protein is CASSWSSEGNTGELFF.

The chain couples TRBV6-5 to TRBJ1-3; D is possibly TRBD1 (6 bases). Trimming removed 2 bases at V and 0 bases at J, with 8 bases between. This CDR3 comprises 15 residues. Germline loops: CDR1 MNHEY, CDR2 SVGAGI. CDR3 nucleotide sequence: TGTGCCAGCAGTTACAGACAGGTCTCTGGAAACACCATATATTTT. Protein: CASSYRQVSGNTIYF.

J is TRBJ2-1 and V is TRBV7-2; 9 positions match TRBD1. Per germline, CDR1 SGHTA and CDR2 FQGNSA. Trimming cost V 5 bases and J 4 bases; bases outside gene matches: 6. The CDR3 loop spans 15 amino acids. In DNA form, the CDR3 reads TGTGCCAGCAGCAGGCCGGGACAGGGATACAATGAGCAGTTCTTC. Its protein product is CASSRPGQGYNEQFF. The whole variable domain, remainder taken from reference TRBV7-2 and TRBJ2-1, is GAGVSQSPSNKVTEKGKDVELRCDPISGHTALYWYRQSLGQGLEFLIYFQGNSAPDKSGLPSDRFSAERTGGSVSTLTIQRTQQEDSAVYLCASSRPGQGYNEQFFGPGTRLTVL.

The V gene is TRBV5-5, the J gene TRBJ1-3; maybe TRBD1 (5 bases). Looked up from germline, CDR1 is SGHKS and CDR2 is YYEKEE (reference sequence). V was cut by 2 bases and J by 0 bases, with 9 bases left in between. The CDR3 has 15 residues. The CDR3 sequence is CASSFRGSSGNTIYF. CDR3 DNA: TGTGCCAGCAGCTTTCGGGGGAGCTCTGGAAACACCATATATTTT.

V gene TRBV19 combines with J gene TRBJ1-2; 9 bases map to TRBD1. CDR1 and CDR2 from the germline V gene are LNHDA and SQIVND (reference sequence). The CDR3 totals 15 residues. The junction had 11 bases not matched to a gene; V was cut back by 6 bases and J by 6 bases. CDR3 sequence reads: CASRPHRGLWDGYTF. CDR3 in DNA: TGTGCCAGTAGGCCCCACAGGGGGCTGTGGGATGGCTACACCTTC.

The rearrangement uses TRBV6-6 and TRBJ2-1; D perhaps matches TRBD2 (7 bases). CDR3 length: 15 residues. Looked up from germline, CDR1 is MNHNY and CDR2 is SVGAGI (reference sequence). With 5 bases removed from V and 6 bases from J, the gap between germline ends came to 17 bases. The CDR3 sequence: CASSPGAKRGNEQFF. CDR3 in DNA: TGTGCCAGCAGTCCGGGGGCTAAGCGGGGCAATGAGCAGTTCTTC.

V usage is TRBV13 and J usage is TRBJ2-5; TRBD1 agrees at 8 bases. Near its end, the DNA agrees better with TRBJ2-7, so the J call may be wrong. Germline loops: CDR1 PRHDT, CDR2 FYEKMQ (reference sequence). CDR3 length: 14 amino acids. CDR3 bases: TGTGCCAGCAGCTCAGGACAGGGCATCTACGAGCAGTACTTC. Its protein is CASSSGQGIYEQYF.

The J gene is TRBJ2-2, the V gene TRBV7-9; D might be TRBD1 (6 bases). V was cut by 3 bases and J by 6 bases, with 8 bases left in between. The CDR3 consists of 13 residues. Germline values: CDR1 SEHNR, CDR2 FQNEAQ (reference sequence). The CDR3 protein is CASSFQGPGELFF. The DNA for the CDR3 is TGTGCCAGCAGCTTTCAGGGGCCCGGGGAGCTGTTTTTT.